This passage covers 14 T cell receptor beta chains from one sample sequenced in a study of PD-1 blockade in mismatch repair-deficient tumors. Profiling relied on immunoSEQ multiplex PCR, and the TCRdb table lists in-frame clones only, not all of them. The data hold around 100,000 clones, with roughly four fifths observed a single time. Material: peripheral blood, obtained approximately 36 weeks after starting pembrolizumab. All receptors come from an adult with mismatch repair-deficient cancer.

The J gene is TRBJ1-5, the V gene TRBV7-3, with D possibly TRBD1 on 6 matching bases. This CDR3 spans 15 amino acids. Germline CDR1 is SGHTA and CDR2 is FQGTGA. The ends were cut back, 2 bases at V and 5 bases at J, with 13 bases in the middle. Written as DNA, the CDR3 is TGTGCCAGCAGCTTATTTGGGGGCGGCGATCAGCCCCAGCATTTT. This codes for CASSLFGGGDQPQHF.

The CDR3 protein is CASSLARGPTEAFF. In nucleotides, the CDR3 is TGTGCCAGCAGCTTAGCGCGGGGCCCCACTGAAGCTTTCTTT. The V call is TRBV7-9, the J call TRBJ1-1; D possibly corresponds to TRBD1 (5 bases). Germline-derived CDR1 and CDR2 are SEHNR and FQNEAQ (reference sequence). Trimming stripped 0 bases from V and 4 bases from J, with 9 bases between. The CDR3 contains 14 residues.

The gene calls are TRBV7-3 and TRBJ1-2; no reliable D call. The CDR3 length is 17 residues. Trimming left V 5 bases short and J 4 bases short, with 23 bases between. Per the germline V gene, CDR1 is SGHTA and CDR2 is FQGTGA. The CDR3 coding sequence is TGTGCCAGCAGCCCCACCAGAAGCTTAAAGGTTGGCTATGGCTACACCTTC. Translating it yields CASSPTRSLKVGYGYTF.

V gene TRBV15 combines with J gene TRBJ2-7; D is uncertain. Germline CDR1 reads LNHNV; CDR2 reads YYDKDF (reference sequence). The CDR3 has 14 residues. Trimming took off 0 bases at V and 2 bases at J, with 8 bases between the two ends. The CDR3 spells CATSRDFVTYEQYF. The CDR3 bases are TGTGCCACCAGCAGAGATTTTGTCACCTACGAGCAGTACTTC.

This clone was picked up one time. The V and J genes are TRBV21-1 and TRBJ2-3; the D call in the table, TRBD2, was not verified against the DNA. TRBV21-1 is termed a pseudogene. This CDR3 is 19 amino acids long. CDR3 DNA sequence: TGTGCCAGCAGCAAATCTTTCTTGGGCAGGACTTATAGCACAGATACGCAGTATTTT. Translated: CASSKSFLGRTYSTDTQYF.

This chain joins TRBV5-5 and TRBJ1-1; unclear D gene. The V gene lost 6 bases and the J gene lost 2 bases, with 2 bases spanning the gap. The germline gives CDR1 SGHKS, CDR2 YYEKEE (reference sequence). This CDR3 has 10 amino acids. The DNA for the CDR3 is TGTGCCAGCACCAACACTGAAGCTTTCTTT. Amino acids: CASTNTEAFF.

The rearrangement uses TRBV25-1 and TRBJ2-3; TRBD2 might be the D (5 bases). This CDR3 is built from 15 residues. The ends were cut back, 9 bases at V and 3 bases at J, with 19 bases in the middle. CDR1 and CDR2 from the germline V gene are MGHDK and SYGVNS. This CDR3 reads CASSPPGYETDTQYF. Here the CDR3 DNA reads TGTGCCAGTTCGCCTCCGGGGTATGAGACAGATACGCAGTATTTT.

This sequence joins TRBV25-1 and TRBJ1-4; D call uncertain. Germline V gene lookup returns CDR1 MGHDK and CDR2 SYGVNS. This CDR3 has 13 amino acids. The V gene lost 4 bases and the J gene lost 5 bases, with 8 bases spanning the gap. DNA for the CDR3: TGTGCCAGCAGTGTGTTAGGGAATGAAAAACTGTTTTTT. Its protein product is CASSVLGNEKLFF.

This chain joins TRBV18 and TRBJ1-3; TRBD1 matches 7 bases. CDR1 KGHSH and CDR2 LQKENI come from the germline V gene. The CDR3 runs 16 residues. V was clipped by 3 bases and J by 4 bases; unmatched bases: 9. In DNA, the CDR3 is TGTGCCAGCTCACCCCTCCCCGGGACAGCGGGAAACACCATATATTTT. Encoded protein: CASSPLPGTAGNTIYF.

The genes are TRBV25-1 and TRBJ2-1, with unresolved D. The CDR3 is made up of 13 amino acids. Trimming took off 4 bases at V and 3 bases at J, with 7 bases between the two ends. The germline V gene encodes CDR1 MGHDK and CDR2 SYGVNS. The CDR3 DNA is TGTGCCAGCAGTGCGCGGAACTACAATGAGCAGTTCTTC. Amino acid sequence: CASSARNYNEQFF.

CDR3 nucleotides: TGTGCCAGCAGCCCGCGGGGACAATCCTACAATGAGCAGTTCTTC. Encoded protein: CASSPRGQSYNEQFF. The chain uses TRBV7-9 and TRBJ2-1, with D perhaps given as TRBD1 or TRBD2 (6 bases each). This CDR3 spans 15 amino acids. Trimming cost V 5 bases and J 1 base, with 12 bases left between them. Germline assignment: CDR1 SEHNR and CDR2 FQNEAQ (reference sequence).

This chain joins TRBV14 and TRBJ2-2; D is undetermined. This CDR3 is 13 amino acids long. With 0 bases removed from V and 8 bases from J, the gap between germline ends came to 7 bases. Germline CDR1 and CDR2: SGHDN and FVKESK. The CDR3 is CASSQDRRGELFF. For the CDR3, the DNA is TGTGCCAGCAGCCAAGATCGCCGGGGGGAGCTGTTTTTT. Drawing the rest from reference TRBV14 and TRBJ2-2, the complete variable domain is EAGVTQFPSHSVIEKGQTVTLRCDPISGHDNLYWYRRVMGKEIKFLLHFVKESKQDESGMPNNRFLAERTGGTYSTLKVQPAELEDSGVYFCASSQDRRGELFFGEGSRLTVL.

This clone was counted a few times. The CDR3 loop is CASSYRRTEETQYF. In DNA, the CDR3 is TGTGCCAGCAGCTACCGAAGGACCGAAGAGACCCAGTACTTC. The J gene is TRBJ2-5, the V gene TRBV7-3, with D hard to call. CDR1 is SGHTA and CDR2 is FQGTGA in the germline V gene. The CDR3 covers 14 residues. Trimming removed 4 bases at V and 3 bases at J, with 12 bases between.

This clone was seen just once. The gene calls are TRBV5-8 and TRBJ1-2; no definite D call. V shed 1 base and J shed 2 bases, with 3 bases lying between them. This CDR3 contains 12 residues. Looked up from germline, CDR1 is SGHTS and CDR2 is YDEGEE. In DNA form, the CDR3 reads TGTGCCAGCAGCTTGCAGAACTATGGCTACACCTTC. Protein sequence: CASSLQNYGYTF.